This entry concerns a single TCR beta chain. Its target is unknown. Alongside a J-beta primer mix, a sample-barcoded 5' primer served in a second PCR lasting about 6 to 12 cycles. TCRdb passed the 5' RACE reads through MiXCR, listing each CDR3 protein once. The table lists around 800,000 distinct CDR3 sequences, approximately 24% of them singletons. This entry belongs to a study of blood T cells in healthy people across ages. Study-wide findings and caveats: Older age went with lower TCR beta diversity per million T cells, in a roughly linear way.

The same data also contributed to another study, on T cells of mothers and their children.

This receptor was taken from a boy between 10 and 17 years old in good health. Sequenced: blood.

CDR3 bases: TGTGCCAGCAGCCATCCAGGGTTGGGGTATGAGACCCAGTACTTC. Translating it yields CASSHPGLGYETQYF. The gene calls are TRBV11-2 and TRBJ2-5, with D tentatively TRBD1 (5 bases). This CDR3 has 15 amino acids. Trimming shortened V by 5 bases and J by 5 bases, and 18 bases separated the two germline ends. Germline-derived CDR1 and CDR2 are SGHAT and FQNNGV.